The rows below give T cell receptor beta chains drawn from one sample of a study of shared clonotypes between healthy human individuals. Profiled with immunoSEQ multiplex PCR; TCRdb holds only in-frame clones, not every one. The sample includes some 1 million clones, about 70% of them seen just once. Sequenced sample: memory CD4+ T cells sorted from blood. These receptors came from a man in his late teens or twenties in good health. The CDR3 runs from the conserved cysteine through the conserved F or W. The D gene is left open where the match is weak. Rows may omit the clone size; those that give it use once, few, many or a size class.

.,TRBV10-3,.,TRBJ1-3,TGTGCCATCAGTGAAGGACGACCGGCCCTAGGAAACACCATATATTTT,CAISEGRPALGNTIYF
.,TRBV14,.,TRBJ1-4,TGTGCCAGCAGCCCGAATGAACCCTTTGCAACTAATGAAAAACTGTTTTTT,CASSPNEPFATNEKLFF
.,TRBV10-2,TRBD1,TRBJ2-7,TGCGCCAGCAGCTTCGGGACAGCCTACGAGCAGTACTTC,CASSFGTAYEQYF
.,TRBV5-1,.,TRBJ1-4,TGCGCCAGCAGCTTATCTAGGGGTAATGAAAAACTGTTTTTT,CASSLSRGNEKLFF
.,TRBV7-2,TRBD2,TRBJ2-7,TGTGCCAGCAGTACCGGGGGGAAGACCTACGAGCAGTACTTC,CASSTGGKTYEQYF
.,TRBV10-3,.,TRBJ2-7,TGTGCCATCAGCGAGGTTAGGGGACTCTCCTACGAGCAGTACTTC,CAISEVRGLSYEQYF
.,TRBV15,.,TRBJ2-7,TGTGCCACCAGCCATATGGGGGGCAGCTCCTACGAGCAGTACTTC,CATSHMGGSSYEQYF
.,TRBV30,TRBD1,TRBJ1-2,TGTGCCTGGTCCACTCGACAGGGGAGTAGGGGCTACACCTTC,CAWSTRQGSRGYTF
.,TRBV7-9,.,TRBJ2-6,TGTGCCAGCAGCTTGCAGGGTACTGGGGCCAACGTCCTGACTTTC,CASSLQGTGANVLTF
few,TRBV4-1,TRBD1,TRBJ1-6,TGCGCCAGCAGCCTTGACAGGGGTAATTCACCCCTCCACTTT,CASSLDRGNSPLHF
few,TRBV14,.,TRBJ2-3,TGTGCCAGCAGCCAAGGAGGAGATACGCAGTATTTT,CASSQGGDTQYF
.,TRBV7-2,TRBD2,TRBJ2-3,TGTGCCAGCAGCCTTGGACTAGGGACAGATACGCAGTATTTT,CASSLGLGTDTQYF
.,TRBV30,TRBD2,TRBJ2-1,TGTGCCTGGAGTGTAAAGTCAGCGGGAGGCCGGACCTACAATGAGCAGTTCTTC,CAWSVKSAGGRTYNEQFF
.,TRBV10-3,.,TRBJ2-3,TGTGCCACCAGAGGAAACACAGATACGCAGTATTTT,CATRGNTDTQYF
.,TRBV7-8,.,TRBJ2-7,TGTGCCAGCAGCTCCCTACCCCGGGGGCGATCTACGGAGCAGTACTTC,CASSSLPRGRSTEQYF
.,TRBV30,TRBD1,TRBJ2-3,TGTGCCTGGAGCGCAACCGGGACAGGGGCGGATACGCAGTATTTT,CAWSATGTGADTQYF
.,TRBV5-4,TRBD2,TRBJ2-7,TGTGCCAGCAGCTCCGGGACTAGCATAGTCTACGAGCAGTACTTC,CASSSGTSIVYEQYF
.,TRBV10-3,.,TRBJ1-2,TGTGCCATCAGTGAGCTACAGGGAGCCCTGCAATATGGCTACACCTTC,CAISELQGALQYGYTF
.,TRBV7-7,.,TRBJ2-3,TGTGCTAGCAGCTTTCGAGGGGGCACAGATACGCAGTATTTT,CASSFRGGTDTQYF
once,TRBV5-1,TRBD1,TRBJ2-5,TGCGCCAGCAGCTTAGGACAGGTGGAGACCCAGTACTTC,CASSLGQVETQYF
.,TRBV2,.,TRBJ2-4,TGTGCCAGCACCGGGACTGCCGGCGGGAACATTCAGTACTTC,CASTGTAGGNIQYF
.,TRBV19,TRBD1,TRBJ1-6,TGTGCCAGTAGTACACAGGGGGGCTCACCCCTCCACTTT,CASSTQGGSPLHF
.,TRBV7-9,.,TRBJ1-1,TGTGCCAGCATCCGTATCAGCAACCTGAACACTGAAGCTTTCTTT,CASIRISNLNTEAFF
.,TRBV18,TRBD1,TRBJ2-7,TGTGCCAGCTCACCACGCAGGGGGCCTGACGAGCAGTACTTC,CASSPRRGPDEQYF
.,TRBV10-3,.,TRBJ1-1,TGTGCCATCAGTGGGGGGAACACTGAAGCTTTCTTT,CAISGGNTEAFF
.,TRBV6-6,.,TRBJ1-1,.,CASSSSTGSTEAFF
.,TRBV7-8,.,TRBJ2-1,TGTGCCAGCAGCGCCCGGGGCCATTCCTACAATGAGCAGTTCTTC,CASSARGHSYNEQFF
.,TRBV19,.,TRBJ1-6,TGTGCCTCCACGACAGTCCCTAATTCACCCCTCCACTTT,CASTTVPNSPLHF
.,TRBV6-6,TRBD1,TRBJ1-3,TGTGCCAGCAGACCGGGACAGCTAAACTCTGGAAACACCATATATTTT,CASRPGQLNSGNTIYF
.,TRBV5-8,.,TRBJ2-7,TGTGCCAGCAGCAAAAAAGGACGGGGGACCCACGAGCAGTACTTC,CASSKKGRGTHEQYF
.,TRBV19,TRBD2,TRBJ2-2,TGTGCCAGCTCTACGGGACTAGAGTCCGGGGAGCTGTTTTTT,CASSTGLESGELFF
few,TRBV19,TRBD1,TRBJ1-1,TGTGCCAGTAGTCCCAGGGGGGCAGGGACTGAAGCTTTCTTT,CASSPRGAGTEAFF
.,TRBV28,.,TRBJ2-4,TGTGCCAGCAGTCCCCCCGATATAAACATTCAGTACTTC,CASSPPDINIQYF
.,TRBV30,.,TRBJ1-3,TGTGCCTGGACCAATAAAGCTGCAAACACCATATATTTT,CAWTNKAANTIYF
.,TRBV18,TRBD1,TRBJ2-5,TGTGCCAGCTCAACGGACAGGAGGGAGACCCAGTACTTC,CASSTDRRETQYF
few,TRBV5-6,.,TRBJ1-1,TGTGCCAGCAGACCCGGGGGGAGGAAGAACACTGAAGCTTTCTTT,CASRPGGRKNTEAFF
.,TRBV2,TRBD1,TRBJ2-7,TGTGCCAGCACCGGACAGGGACGGTTCGAGCAGTACTTC,CASTGQGRFEQYF
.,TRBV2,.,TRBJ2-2,TGTGCCAGCAGTGAATGGTGGTTATCCGGGGAGCTGTTTTTT,CASSEWWLSGELFF
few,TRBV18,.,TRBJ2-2,TGTGCCAGCTCACCAAGAGGGACCCCCGGGGAGCTGTTTTTT,CASSPRGTPGELFF
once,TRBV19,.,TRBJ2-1,TGTGCCAGTAGTAGTCAGGGGAAAGGCGGAGACAATGAGCAGTTCTTC,CASSSQGKGGDNEQFF
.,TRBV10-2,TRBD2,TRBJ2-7,TGCGCCAGCAGGACCGGGACTAACTACGAGCAGTACTTC,CASRTGTNYEQYF
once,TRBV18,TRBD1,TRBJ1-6,TGTGCCAGCTCACCAGGGACAGGGATTTCACCCCTCCACTTT,CASSPGTGISPLHF
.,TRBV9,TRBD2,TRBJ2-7,TGTGCCAGCAGCCCCGCGGGGACTAGCGGGGGCGAGCAGTACTTC,CASSPAGTSGGEQYF
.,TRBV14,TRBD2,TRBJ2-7,TGTGCCAGCAGCCAAGAACCGGGACTAGCGGGGCAAGAGCAGTACTTC,CASSQEPGLAGQEQYF
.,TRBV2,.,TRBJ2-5,TGTGCCAGCAGTGAAGCGCGAGTGACTTCGTGGGAGACCCAGTACTTC,CASSEARVTSWETQYF
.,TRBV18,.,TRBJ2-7,TGTGCCAGCTCACCAGGGCTCTACGAGCAGTACTTC,CASSPGLYEQYF
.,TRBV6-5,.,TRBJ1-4,TGTGCCAGCAGGCCGACTGGGGGGGAAAAACTGTTTTTT,CASRPTGGEKLFF
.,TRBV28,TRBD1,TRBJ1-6,TGTGCCAGCAGTGGACAGGGAAATTATAATTCACCCCTCCACTTT,CASSGQGNYNSPLHF
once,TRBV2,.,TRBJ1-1,TGTGCCAGCACCATGAGGGGAAACACTGAAGCTTTCTTT,CASTMRGNTEAFF
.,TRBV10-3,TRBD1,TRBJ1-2,TGTGCCATCAGTGAGACAGGGGTATATGGCTACACCTTC,CAISETGVYGYTF
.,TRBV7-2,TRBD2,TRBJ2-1,TGTGCCAGCAGCTTAGTTGGTCGCGGGAGTCGCAATGAGCAGTTCTTC,CASSLVGRGSRNEQFF